The clone carrying this T cell receptor beta chain turned up a few times. Its antigen is not identified. The data belong to a study of beta chain features in type 1 diabetes. Study-level results: When VDJ junctions were examined, type 1 diabetes patients showed fewer insertions and more deletions. Type 1 diabetes patients had TCRB CDR3s that were shorter (moderately but significantly so) in all four CD4+ subsets.

Germline assignment: CDR1 GTSNPN and CDR2 SVGIG (reference sequence). V was pared by 2 bases and J by 5 bases, with 5 bases of the junction left unmatched. The CDR3 sequence is 14 residues long. Expressed TCRB transcripts were sequenced because the entire RNA isolate underwent reverse transcription. The protocol was immunoSEQ multiplex PCR, while the TCRdb copy is restricted to in-frame clones and leaves out a portion. This table has 200,000 to 250,000 clones, approximately 10% appearing once. The chain uses TRBV30 and TRBJ2-1; 8 nucleotides agree with TRBD2. The specimen sequenced was central memory CD4+ T cells from blood. The TCR was taken from a man aged 18 to 30 in good health. This CDR3 reads CAWSIQRENNEQFF. CDR3 nucleotide sequence: TGTGCCTGGAGTATCCAGCGGGAGAACAATGAGCAGTTCTTC.